This T cell receptor beta chain derives from a study of blood T cell repertoires in COVID-19. A Seattle source enrolled patients during active infection and followed them longitudinally. Assay used: immunoSEQ multiplex PCR; TCRdb lists only in-frame clones, some missing. The data hold about 300,000 clones, with approximately 84% observed a single time. V lost 7 bases and J lost 7; bases outside the gene matches: 5. The CDR3 is 13 amino acids. The TCR comes from a human donor with COVID-19, enrolled during active disease. The donor label of this sample is uncertain. V and J are TRBV12-3 or TRBV12-4 and TRBJ1-2, with TRBD1 matching 11 bases. What was sequenced was peripheral blood. The CDR3 here is CASNGQGAGGYTF. In nucleotides, the CDR3 is TGTGCCAGCAACGGACAGGGGGCGGGTGGCTACACCTTC.